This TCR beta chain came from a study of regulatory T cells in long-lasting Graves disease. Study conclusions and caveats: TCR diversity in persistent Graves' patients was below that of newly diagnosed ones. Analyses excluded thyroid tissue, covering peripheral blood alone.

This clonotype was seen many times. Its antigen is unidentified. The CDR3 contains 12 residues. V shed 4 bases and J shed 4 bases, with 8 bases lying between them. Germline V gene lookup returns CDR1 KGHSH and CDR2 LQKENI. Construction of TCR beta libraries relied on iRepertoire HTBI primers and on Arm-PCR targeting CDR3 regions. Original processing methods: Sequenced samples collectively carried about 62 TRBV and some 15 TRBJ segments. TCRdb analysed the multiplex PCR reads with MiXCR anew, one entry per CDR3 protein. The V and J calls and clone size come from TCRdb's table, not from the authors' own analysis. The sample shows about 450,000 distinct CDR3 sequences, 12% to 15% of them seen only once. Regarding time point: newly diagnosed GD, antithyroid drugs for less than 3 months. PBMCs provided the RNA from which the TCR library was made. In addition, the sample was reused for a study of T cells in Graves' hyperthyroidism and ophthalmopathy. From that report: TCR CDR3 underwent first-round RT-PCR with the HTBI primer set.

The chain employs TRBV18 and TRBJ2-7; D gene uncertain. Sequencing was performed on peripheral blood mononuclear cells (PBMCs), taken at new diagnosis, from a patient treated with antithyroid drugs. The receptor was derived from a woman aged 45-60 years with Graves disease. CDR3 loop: CASSQYTYEQYF. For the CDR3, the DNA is TGTGCCAGCTCACAATACACTTACGAGCAGTACTTC.